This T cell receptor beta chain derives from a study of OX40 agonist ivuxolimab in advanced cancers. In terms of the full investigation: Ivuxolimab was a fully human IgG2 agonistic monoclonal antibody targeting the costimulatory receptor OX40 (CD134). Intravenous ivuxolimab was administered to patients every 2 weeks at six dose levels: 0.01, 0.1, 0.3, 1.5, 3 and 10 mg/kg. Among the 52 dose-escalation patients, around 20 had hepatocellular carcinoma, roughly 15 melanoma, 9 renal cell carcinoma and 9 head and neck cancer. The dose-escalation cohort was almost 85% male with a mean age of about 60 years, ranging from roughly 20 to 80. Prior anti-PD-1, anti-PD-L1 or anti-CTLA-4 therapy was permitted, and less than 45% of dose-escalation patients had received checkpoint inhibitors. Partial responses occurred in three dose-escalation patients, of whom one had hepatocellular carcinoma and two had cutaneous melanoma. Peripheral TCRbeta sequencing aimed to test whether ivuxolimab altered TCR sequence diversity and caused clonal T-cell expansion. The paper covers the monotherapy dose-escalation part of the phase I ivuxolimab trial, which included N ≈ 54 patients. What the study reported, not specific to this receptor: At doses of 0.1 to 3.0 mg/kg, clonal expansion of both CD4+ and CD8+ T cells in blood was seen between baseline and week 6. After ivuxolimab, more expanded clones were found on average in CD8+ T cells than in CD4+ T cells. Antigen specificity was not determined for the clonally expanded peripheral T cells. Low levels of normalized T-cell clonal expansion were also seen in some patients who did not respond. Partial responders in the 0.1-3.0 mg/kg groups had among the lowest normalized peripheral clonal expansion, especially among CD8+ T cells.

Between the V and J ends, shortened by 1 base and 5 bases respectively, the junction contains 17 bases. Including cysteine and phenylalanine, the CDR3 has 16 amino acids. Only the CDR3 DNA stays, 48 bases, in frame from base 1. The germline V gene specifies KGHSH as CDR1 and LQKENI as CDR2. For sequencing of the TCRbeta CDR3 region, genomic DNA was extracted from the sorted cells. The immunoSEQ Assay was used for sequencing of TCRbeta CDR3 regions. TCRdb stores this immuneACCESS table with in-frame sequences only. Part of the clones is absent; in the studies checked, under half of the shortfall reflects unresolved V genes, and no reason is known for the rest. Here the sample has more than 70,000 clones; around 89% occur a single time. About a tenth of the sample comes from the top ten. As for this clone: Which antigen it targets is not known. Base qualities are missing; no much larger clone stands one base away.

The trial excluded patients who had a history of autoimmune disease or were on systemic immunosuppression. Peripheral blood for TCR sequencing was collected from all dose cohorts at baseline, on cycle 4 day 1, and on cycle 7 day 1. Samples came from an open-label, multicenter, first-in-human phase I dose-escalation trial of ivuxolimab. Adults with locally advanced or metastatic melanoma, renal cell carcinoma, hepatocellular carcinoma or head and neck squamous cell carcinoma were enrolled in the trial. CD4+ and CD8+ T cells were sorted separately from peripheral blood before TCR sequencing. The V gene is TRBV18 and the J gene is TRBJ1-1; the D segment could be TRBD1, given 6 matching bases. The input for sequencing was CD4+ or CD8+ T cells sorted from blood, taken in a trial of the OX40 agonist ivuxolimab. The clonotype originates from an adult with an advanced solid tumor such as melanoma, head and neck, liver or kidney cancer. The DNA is TGTGCCAGCTCACCACAATGGCAGGGGACGGGGACTGAAGCTTTCTTT. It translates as CASSPQWQGTGTEAFF.